Below are 9 T cell receptor beta chains sequenced from a single sample in a study of vaccination effects on CD4 cells after COVID-19. Antigen-specific CD4+ T cells were expanded with viral peptide pools in the ViraFEST assay before sequencing. Culturing for more than eight days preceded CD4+ T cell isolation. Vaccine recipients, nucleocapsid antibody negative, had no prior SARS-CoV-2 infection. Clones were sequenced by immunoSEQ multiplex PCR, and TCRdb holds only the in-frame ones, with some missing. Here the sample spans around 71,000 clones, roughly 72% being singletons. The antigens for these receptors are not known. Sequencing was performed on CD4+ T cells from PBMCs cultured with HCoV-OC43 spike peptides, taken before COVID-19 vaccination. Subset denoted: HCoV-OC43 spike overlapping peptide pool stimulation. These receptors were collected from a human donor who received a COVID-19 vaccine.

This clone was seen a handful of times. The chain recombines TRBV7-9 with TRBJ2-3; D remains ambiguous. V was pared by 2 bases and J by 8 bases, with 11 bases between. The germline V gene encodes CDR1 SEHNR and CDR2 FQNEAQ (reference sequence). This CDR3 is built from 13 residues. CDR3 in amino acids: CASSLSSSSTQYF. The DNA for the CDR3 is TGTGCCAGCAGCTTATCTTCCTCAAGTACGCAGTATTTT.

The V and J genes are TRBV6-6 and TRBJ2-3; TRBD2 agrees at 7 bases. With 7 bases clipped from V and 4 bases from J, the junction kept 14 bases outside the gene matches. This CDR3 contains 16 residues. Germline loops: CDR1 MNHNY, CDR2 SVGAGI (reference sequence). CDR3 in DNA: TGTGCCAGCACCGAACCCCCCCCAGGGAGGGCAGATACGCAGTATTTT. It encodes CASTEPPPGRADTQYF.

The rearrangement joins TRBV14 to TRBJ2-3; the match to TRBD2 covers 11 bases. Trimming took 1 base from V and 7 from J; bases not matched to a gene: 10. This CDR3 has 17 amino acids. The germline V gene encodes CDR1 SGHDN and CDR2 FVKESK. The CDR3 nucleotides read TGTGCCAGCAGCCAAGCCCTTCTAGCGGGGGGCACCCATACGCAGTATTTT. Translated, it gives CASSQALLAGGTHTQYF.

The V gene is TRBV24-1, the J gene TRBJ1-3; perhaps TRBD1 as D (6 bases). Germline CDR1 reads KGHDR; CDR2 reads SFDVKD. V was clipped by 3 bases and J by 0 bases, with 8 bases between them. This CDR3 region has 15 residues. The CDR3 sequence: CATSDGQLSGNTIYF. The CDR3 DNA is TGTGCCACCAGTGATGGACAGCTCTCTGGAAACACCATATATTTT.

The V call is TRBV29-1, the J call TRBJ2-2; TRBD2 agrees at 8 bases. V lost 3 bases, J lost 1 base, and 1 base stayed unmatched. This CDR3 is built from 14 residues. Germline lookup yields CDR1 SQVTM and CDR2 ANQGSEA. The CDR3 coding sequence is TGCAGCGTTGATGCGGGGGGGAACACCGGGGAGCTGTTTTTT. This gives the protein CSVDAGGNTGELFF.

The chain has TRBV7-8 and TRBJ1-4; D possibly corresponds to TRBD1 (5 bases). The CDR3 sequence is 14 residues long. Between the trimmed V and J ends, which lost 5 bases and 4 bases, there was a span of 11 bases. Per germline, CDR1 SGHVS and CDR2 FQNEAQ. The CDR3 loop reads CASSPGTGNEKLFF. CDR3 sequence (DNA): TGTGCCAGCAGCCCCGGGACGGGTAATGAAAAACTGTTTTTT.

This sequence joins TRBV4-1 and TRBJ2-4, with D hard to call. Germline CDR1 and CDR2: MGHRA and YSYEKL. The V end was cut by 4 bases, the J end by 1 base, with 8 bases between. There are 14 residues in the CDR3. The CDR3 DNA is TGCGCCAGCAGCCCTGATTTGGCCAAAAACATTCAGTACTTC. Translating gives CASSPDLAKNIQYF.

This clone was seen only a few times. This chain uses TRBV14 with TRBJ1-2, with D possibly TRBD1 on 5 matching bases. This CDR3 is built from 14 residues. The germline V and J ends were trimmed by 4 bases and 8 bases, with 17 bases remaining between them. Germline V CDR1 and CDR2: SGHDN, FVKESK. CDR3 region: CASSPNRSPGGYTF. For the CDR3, the DNA is TGTGCCAGCAGCCCTAATAGATCCCCAGGGGGCTACACCTTC.

The V gene is TRBV9, the J gene TRBJ2-1, with D unresolved. Germline V gene sequence: CDR1 SGDLS, CDR2 YYNGEE. V shed 0 bases and J shed 4 bases, with 8 bases lying between them. The CDR3 is 14 amino acids. CDR3 sequence reads: CASSVASRYNEQFF. The CDR3 bases are TGTGCCAGCAGCGTAGCATCCCGATACAATGAGCAGTTCTTC.